This T cell receptor (beta chain) is drawn from a study of cytomegalovirus exposure and HLA in healthy donors (dated by TCRdb to 2016 to 2017). Concerning the study at large: According to an earlier analysis of several hundred of the donors, about 179 million T cells yielded roughly 110 million unique TCR beta sequences and roughly 280 Gb of sequence data. An early release covering more than 500 HLA-typed donors comprised approximately 300 gigabases of sequencing data and around 80 million unique TCR sequences. Of the roughly 390 genotyped donors, 65% to 90% were placed in the genetic ancestry cluster associated with self-reported Caucasian donors. The aim of the study was to test whether cataloging public T cell receptors could identify signatures of past pathogen exposure. The T cell repertoires of several hundred subjects were profiled by immunosequencing and related to cytomegalovirus serostatus. Besides the first cohort of 550 to 750 subjects, a separate validation cohort made up of 120 different subjects was used. The study combined high-throughput TCR immunosequencing, statistical association of individual TCRs with disease status, and machine learning to predict cytomegalovirus infection status. In a later analysis, previously published TCR beta repertoires from roughly 710 donors were re-analyzed and high-resolution HLA genotyping was added so that TCR occurrence patterns could be studied. Rather than drawing on any new phenotypic data, the later analysis identified candidate immune exposures from TCR beta sequences and the way those sequences occurred across donors. An earlier analysis of around 540 of the donors applied high-throughput TCR beta sequencing to assess whether each TCR beta V gene segment acted as functional or pseudogenic. Donor age, sex, ethnicity and CMV serostatus were compiled together with the repertoire data. Genome-wide SNP genotypes for about three fifths of the 666 donors were used in a later genetic analysis, which treated that subset as a discovery cohort. All discovery cohort repertoires had been generated using a single sequencing platform. Class I and class II HLA loci were covered by the typing at four-digit resolution. Typing coverage differed by locus: A, B, C, DRB1 and DQB1 were typed in roughly 620-630 donors, DQA1 in about 500, DPA1 in nearly 610, and DPB1 in 400 to 480. About five DR-DQ haplotypes were handled as single units for association and clustering because linkage in the cohort was strong. Among 300 to 500 genotyped donors of the cohort, an average of approximately 220,000 unique TCR beta nucleotide sequences was sequenced per donor, of which about 18% were non-productive.

The germline V gene yields LGHNA for CDR1 and YSLEER for CDR2. V loses 11 bases at its end and J loses 2 bases; junction bases beyond the gene matches: 7. From the cysteine through the phenylalanine, the CDR3 covers 13 amino acids. Only the CDR3 region is kept as DNA, spanning 39 bases read in frame from base 1. The cohort comprised around 700 healthy bone marrow donors. Cohort members were all nominally healthy when sampled, although unrecorded immune exposures were likely present. The donor was CMV seropositive and was included in the group of 250 to 300 seropositive cohort members. A peripheral blood sample was provided by each donor, and peripheral blood mononuclear cells were used for TCR beta sequencing. Genomic DNA extraction from the blood cell samples was performed with the Qiagen DNeasy Blood Extraction Kit. In regard to this clone: There is no known antigen for this receptor. It has no much larger one-base neighbor in the sample; base qualities were not kept.

Study-wide findings and limitations: A later analysis found that most CMV-associated TCR beta chains appeared HLA-restricted, with HLA associations seemingly driven largely by CMV exposure. CMV serostatus was the only immune exposure information available for the cohort. An earlier analysis of approximately 570 of the donors showed that most TCR beta V segments appeared in productive rearrangements either about 87% or about 30% of the time, which broadly matched IMGT annotations. Sequencing depth was assumed to be roughly uniform across donors in the presence/absence analyses, though that assumption may not hold. A later analysis found that TCR association rates varied across HLA loci, with DRB1 alleles showing the most associated TCRs and HLA-C alleles the fewest. Strong co-occurrence of HLA alleles, especially DR and DQ, made assigning TCR associations to individual alleles difficult. A later analysis found that HLA-associated TCR beta chains were more clonally expanded and had lower generation probabilities than equally common non-associated chains. According to a later analysis, parvovirus B19, influenza, CMV and Epstein-Barr virus appeared linked to several top co-occurrence clusters. In the study, some 160 TCR beta chains were listed as associated with cytomegalovirus. A group of highly shared sequence variants was considered likely to be a technical artifact of the sequencing pipeline. This cohort had only TCR beta chains sequenced, and the lack of alpha or paired-chain data limited which features could be detected. In vitro tests confirmed that a few of the cytomegalovirus-associated TCR beta chains recognize cytomegalovirus antigens. Most TCR sequences were seen in very few donors, while some public TCRs were found in many individuals. The classifier was reported to diagnose cytomegalovirus status with high specificity and sensitivity in both the original cohort and the validation cohort. A further reported finding was that TCR beta sequences accurately predicted the HLA-A and HLA-B alleles for most subjects in the first cohort. Correlated functional status among segregating V segments might be attributable to linkage disequilibrium, but an unknown experimental factor could not be ruled out. A later genetic analysis reported fewer N-insertions in productive TCRs among donors in an Asian-associated ancestry cluster than the roughly 700-donor mean. According to the authors, the approach could potentially be generalized to other disease states and immunological phenotypes. Because HLA typing was unavailable for some donors at each locus, only the typed subset was used in association tests. Specific HLA alleles were associated with 18,000 or so TCR beta sequences at a false discovery rate of 0.05 in a later analysis. Some IMGT-functional V segments, including TRBV6-2 and TRBV6-3, could not be distinguished by the 87-base-pair reads and were therefore excluded. Roughly 15 rarely observed V segments, including chromosome 9 orphons, were excluded from the earlier analysis of some 590 of the donors because counts were too low. An association between a missense DCLRE1C variant and V-gene and J-gene trimming of TCR beta chains was found in a later genetic analysis and replicated in an independent cohort.

The method behind the library was the immunoSEQ multiplex PCR assay. A mixture of 60 forward primers for TCR Vbeta segments and 13 reverse primers for TCR Jbeta segments was used in the multiplex PCR. Amplification of the CDR3 region of rearranged TCR beta genes was performed with a multiplex PCR assay on genomic DNA. On the Illumina HiSeq System, the amplified TCR beta libraries were sequenced as 87-base-pair reads. The paper's data handling went like this. A later analysis tallied 80 million to 95 million unique TCR beta chains across the approximately 670 repertoires, and around 12 million of those chains were shared by two or more donors. Raw reads were error-corrected and collapsed into unique sequences by a nearest-neighbor algorithm in which closely related sequences were merged to remove PCR and sequencing errors. CDR3 sequences were aligned to IMGT reference sequences to assign V, D and J gene segments. For a sequence to be retained, at least a six-nucleotide match to both a V gene segment and a J gene segment was required. Rearrangements were classified as productive when the CDR3 lacked stop codons and remained in frame with V and J, and all other rearrangements were classified as non-productive. CDR3 was defined by IMGT convention, running from the second conserved V-encoded cysteine to the conserved J-encoded phenylalanine. In an earlier analysis of roughly 580 of the donors, sequences lacking an unambiguous match to a single V gene segment were excluded. An earlier analysis of fewer than 650 of the donors classified V segments as functional when productive rearrangements were above 56.7% and as segregating when the standard deviation between donors was above 5%. A statistical classification framework was built for diagnosing cytomegalovirus status from the catalog of TCR beta chain sequences. In a later analysis, TCR nucleotide sequences were compared against IMGT/GENE-DB human TR gene sequences so that V and J genes could be assigned. Using the TCRdist pipeline, a later analysis assigned CDR3 sequences along with most-parsimonious VDJ recombination scenarios. A later analysis defined each TCR beta chain by its CDR3 amino acid sequence plus V-gene family, and excluded reads lacking a unique V-gene family. As a way to deal with suspected cross-contamination and a sequencing artifact, a later analysis dropped hundreds of nucleotide sequences that were highly shared and had low generation probability. For each public chain, a later analysis derived a clonal expansion index from normalized ranks of inferred template counts within each repertoire. In a later analysis, generation probabilities were computed with a VDJ recombination model fitted to out-of-frame rearrangements, and the resulting probabilities were checked against IGoR. A later analysis scored TCR-TCR, TCR-HLA and TCR-CMV co-occurrence with hypergeometric tests, applying a repertoire-size bias correction to TCR pairs. False discovery rates were estimated in a later analysis by permuting HLA or CMV assignments 20 times. In a later analysis, co-occurring TCRs were grouped using DBSCAN, with TCRdist sequence similarity added in when clustering inside HLA-allele-positive subsets. Repertoires with fewer than 30,000 or more than 120,000 public chains were left out of co-occurrence clustering, as were a handful of repertoires with anomalous nucleotide sharing. TCRdb retrieved this table from immuneACCESS and kept in-frame rearrangements only. Not all clones are present; in checked studies, unresolved V genes account for under half, and no reason is known for the remainder. V, J and clone size are taken as reported in that table, and D and trimming were inferred from the DNA itself. The sample table holds under 200,000 clones, of which around 80% were seen once. The ten largest clonotypes hold roughly 7.5% of the sample.

The chain links TRBV4-3 with TRBJ2-3, and TRBD2 aligns with 7 junction nucleotides. The sample taken for sequencing was PBMCs. The receptor was derived from a woman aged 30 to 39 in good health and CMV-seropositive. The CDR3: CASRDYFTDTQYF. The DNA sequence follows: TGCGCCTCCCGGGACTATTTCACAGATACGCAGTATTTT.